This is a list of T cell receptor beta chains from one sample in a study of radiation and T cells in renal cell carcinoma. Profiling relied on immunoSEQ multiplex PCR, and the TCRdb table lists in-frame clones only, not all of them. The data hold 50,000 to 65,000 clones, with about 80% observed a single time. The sequenced sample was blood, obtained from a patient whose treatment included radiotherapy and nephrectomy. The receptors originated from a man between 60 and 75 years old with renal cell carcinoma. Both conserved end residues are part of each CDR3. Each record gives: J gene, D gene, clone size, V gene, CDR3 DNA, CDR3 protein. A D gene is named only where the DNA matches it firmly. Size is omitted from some rows. Given values are once, few, many or a class for expanded clones.

j_call: TRBJ2-2; d_call: NA; clone_size: NA; v_call: TRBV5-1; cdr3_nt: TGCGCCAGTGAGGAAGCCGGGGAGCTGTTTTTT; cdr3_aa: CASEEAGELFF
j_call: TRBJ2-6; d_call: NA; clone_size: NA; v_call: TRBV11-2; cdr3_nt: TGTGCCAGCAGCTTAGTCGGCAGGGCCCCTGGGGCCAACGTCCTGACTTTC; cdr3_aa: CASSLVGRAPGANVLTF
j_call: TRBJ2-5; d_call: TRBD2; clone_size: NA; v_call: TRBV7-9; cdr3_nt: TGTGCCAGCAGCTTAGCTTCGCTAGCGGGGGCCGGGGAGACCCAGTACTTC; cdr3_aa: CASSLASLAGAGETQYF
j_call: TRBJ2-5; d_call: NA; clone_size: NA; v_call: TRBV7-8; cdr3_nt: TGTGCCAGCAGCTTAGCGGACTACCAAGAGACCCAGTACTTC; cdr3_aa: CASSLADYQETQYF
j_call: TRBJ2-3; d_call: NA; clone_size: NA; v_call: TRBV21-1; cdr3_nt: TGTGCCAGCAGCAAAAACCTAATAGAGGGGCAAGCAGATACGCAGTATTTT; cdr3_aa: CASSKNLIEGQADTQYF
j_call: TRBJ1-1; d_call: NA; clone_size: NA; v_call: TRBV11-2; cdr3_nt: TGTGCCAGCAGCTTAGACACTGTGAACACTGAAGCTTTCTTT; cdr3_aa: CASSLDTVNTEAFF
j_call: TRBJ1-5; d_call: NA; clone_size: NA; v_call: TRBV10-3; cdr3_nt: TGTGCCATCAGTCCAAGTAATCAGCCCCAGCATTTT; cdr3_aa: CAISPSNQPQHF
j_call: TRBJ2-7; d_call: NA; clone_size: NA; v_call: TRBV29-1; cdr3_nt: TGCAGCGTTGAATGGGCGGGTTCTCACTCCTACGAGCAGTACTTC; cdr3_aa: CSVEWAGSHSYEQYF
j_call: TRBJ2-1; d_call: TRBD2; clone_size: NA; v_call: TRBV6-6; cdr3_nt: TGTGCCAGCAGTTACACCGAGGGCCGGGAGGTCAATGAGCAGTTCTTC; cdr3_aa: CASSYTEGREVNEQFF
j_call: TRBJ1-6; d_call: NA; clone_size: NA; v_call: TRBV29-1; cdr3_nt: TGCAGCGTTGCTCAGGGGTATAATTCACCCCTCCACTTT; cdr3_aa: CSVAQGYNSPLHF
j_call: TRBJ2-3; d_call: NA; clone_size: NA; v_call: TRBV6-5; cdr3_nt: TGTGCCAGCAGTTACGATCCGGGGGACACAGATACGCAGTATTTT; cdr3_aa: CASSYDPGDTDTQYF
j_call: TRBJ2-1; d_call: NA; clone_size: once; v_call: TRBV6-4; cdr3_nt: TGTGCCAGCAGTGACTGGGCTAGGCCGTACAATGAGCAGTTCTTC; cdr3_aa: CASSDWARPYNEQFF
j_call: TRBJ2-6; d_call: TRBD1; clone_size: once; v_call: TRBV10-3; cdr3_nt: TGTGCCATCAGTGAGAGTGAACAGGGGATTTTCTCTGGGGCCAACGTCCTGACTTTC; cdr3_aa: CAISESEQGIFSGANVLTF
j_call: TRBJ2-3; d_call: NA; clone_size: NA; v_call: TRBV11-3; cdr3_nt: TGTGCCAGCAGTCCAGGGAGGAGCACAGATACGCAGTATTTT; cdr3_aa: CASSPGRSTDTQYF
j_call: TRBJ1-1; d_call: NA; clone_size: NA; v_call: TRBV4-1; cdr3_nt: TGCGCCAGCAGCCGGAACAGGGTACGGGGCACTGAAGCTTTCTTT; cdr3_aa: CASSRNRVRGTEAFF
j_call: TRBJ1-3; d_call: TRBD1; clone_size: NA; v_call: TRBV9; cdr3_nt: TGTGCCAGCAGCTGGGGGACAGGAATCTCTGGAAACACCATATATTTT; cdr3_aa: CASSWGTGISGNTIYF
j_call: TRBJ1-5; d_call: TRBD1; clone_size: NA; v_call: TRBV27; cdr3_nt: TGTGCCAGCAGTCCACAAACCGGGACAGGGCCTCAGCCCCAGCATTTT; cdr3_aa: CASSPQTGTGPQPQHF
j_call: TRBJ2-5; d_call: NA; clone_size: NA; v_call: TRBV6-5; cdr3_nt: TGTGCCAGCAGCCCAAGGATACAAGAGACCCAGTACTTC; cdr3_aa: CASSPRIQETQYF
j_call: TRBJ1-1; d_call: NA; clone_size: NA; v_call: TRBV30; cdr3_nt: TGTGCCTGGAGTCGGGGCCCTTTTGAAGCTTTCTTT; cdr3_aa: CAWSRGPFEAFF
j_call: TRBJ2-3; d_call: NA; clone_size: NA; v_call: TRBV4-1; cdr3_nt: TGCGCCAGCAGCCAAGATCCGGGACTAGATACGCAGTATTTT; cdr3_aa: CASSQDPGLDTQYF
j_call: TRBJ2-7; d_call: TRBD1; clone_size: few; v_call: TRBV29-1; cdr3_nt: TGCAGCGCAGAATTTGGGACAGGGGCCTACGAGCAGTACTTC; cdr3_aa: CSAEFGTGAYEQYF
j_call: TRBJ2-3; d_call: NA; clone_size: few; v_call: TRBV27; cdr3_nt: TGTGCCAGCAGTTCCGACTCAACGGCGGGGCAGTATTTT; cdr3_aa: CASSSDSTAGQYF
j_call: TRBJ2-6; d_call: NA; clone_size: NA; v_call: TRBV9; cdr3_nt: TGTGCCAGCAGCGTAGTAGGGGGGACTTTCTCTGGGGCCAACGTCCTGACTTTC; cdr3_aa: CASSVVGGTFSGANVLTF
j_call: TRBJ1-5; d_call: NA; clone_size: NA; v_call: TRBV7-2; cdr3_nt: TGTGCCAGCAGCTTAGAGGGAAAGCTACAGCCCCAGCATTTT; cdr3_aa: CASSLEGKLQPQHF
j_call: TRBJ2-1; d_call: NA; clone_size: NA; v_call: TRBV5-1; cdr3_nt: TGCGCCAGCAGCCCGGCAGGCCATACCTCCTACAATGAGCAGTTCTTC; cdr3_aa: CASSPAGHTSYNEQFF
j_call: TRBJ2-1; d_call: NA; clone_size: NA; v_call: TRBV20-1; cdr3_nt: TGCAGTGCTCCCCGAGAAGGTGAGCAGTTCTTC; cdr3_aa: CSAPREGEQFF
j_call: TRBJ2-2; d_call: NA; clone_size: NA; v_call: TRBV2; cdr3_nt: TGTGCCAGCACCGAGGGTGAGGACACCGGGGAGCTGTTTTTT; cdr3_aa: CASTEGEDTGELFF
j_call: TRBJ2-5; d_call: NA; clone_size: NA; v_call: TRBV4-3; cdr3_nt: TGCGCCAGCAGCCAAGCCCGGCTACAAGAGACCCAGTACTTC; cdr3_aa: CASSQARLQETQYF
j_call: TRBJ2-1; d_call: TRBD2; clone_size: NA; v_call: TRBV5-8; cdr3_nt: TGTGCCAGCAGCTTGGGAGCCGGGACTATAGATAATGAGCAGTTCTTC; cdr3_aa: CASSLGAGTIDNEQFF
j_call: TRBJ2-3; d_call: NA; clone_size: NA; v_call: TRBV18; cdr3_nt: TGTGCCAGCTCGCAGGGGACACATACGCAGTATTTT; cdr3_aa: CASSQGTHTQYF
j_call: TRBJ1-2; d_call: TRBD1; clone_size: medium-sized; v_call: TRBV6-1; cdr3_nt: TGTGCCAGCAGTGCAGACAGGGGGCATGGCTACACCTTC; cdr3_aa: CASSADRGHGYTF
j_call: TRBJ1-5; d_call: NA; clone_size: NA; v_call: TRBV9; cdr3_nt: TGTGCCAGCAGCTCGATCGGGACTCAGAGGAATCAGCCCCAGCATTTT; cdr3_aa: CASSSIGTQRNQPQHF
j_call: TRBJ2-3; d_call: NA; clone_size: NA; v_call: TRBV10-1; cdr3_nt: TGCGCCAGCAGTGAGGGGTCGGGCGGGCCGTTAGAGACGCAGTATTTT; cdr3_aa: CASSEGSGGPLETQYF
j_call: TRBJ1-6; d_call: TRBD1; clone_size: NA; v_call: TRBV2; cdr3_nt: TGTGCCAGCAGTGTGGACAGGGGGTTTTCACCCCTCCACTTT; cdr3_aa: CASSVDRGFSPLHF
j_call: TRBJ1-3; d_call: NA; clone_size: NA; v_call: TRBV7-2; cdr3_nt: TGTGCCAGCAGCTTAAAGGGAACCAACACCATATATTTT; cdr3_aa: CASSLKGTNTIYF
j_call: TRBJ1-2; d_call: NA; clone_size: NA; v_call: TRBV9; cdr3_nt: TGTGCCAGCAGCGTAGGGGGTCATTGGGGGCAGCCCTATGGCTACACCTTC; cdr3_aa: CASSVGGHWGQPYGYTF
j_call: TRBJ1-1; d_call: NA; clone_size: NA; v_call: TRBV5-1; cdr3_nt: TGCGCCAGCAGCGTCCAGGGGACGGGGCACACTGAAGCTTTCTTT; cdr3_aa: CASSVQGTGHTEAFF
j_call: TRBJ1-2; d_call: NA; clone_size: NA; v_call: TRBV7-2; cdr3_nt: TGTGCCAGCAGACCAGGGGCCCTCCATGGCTACACCTTC; cdr3_aa: CASRPGALHGYTF
j_call: TRBJ1-1; d_call: NA; clone_size: many; v_call: TRBV7-9; cdr3_nt: TGTGCCAGCAGTGCAAGGGTGACTGAAGCTTTCTTT; cdr3_aa: CASSARVTEAFF
j_call: TRBJ2-1; d_call: NA; clone_size: NA; v_call: TRBV11-2; cdr3_nt: TGTGCCAGCAGCCCCCGAGGCGGGGAGAAGGGTCATGAGCAGTTCTTC; cdr3_aa: CASSPRGGEKGHEQFF
j_call: TRBJ1-2; d_call: NA; clone_size: NA; v_call: TRBV7-2; cdr3_nt: TGTGCCAGCAGCCAGCGGACGGTTAACTATGGCTACACCTTC; cdr3_aa: CASSQRTVNYGYTF
j_call: TRBJ1-1; d_call: NA; clone_size: NA; v_call: TRBV5-6; cdr3_nt: TGTGCCAGCAACCGGGACGGATCAAGAGCTTTCTTT; cdr3_aa: CASNRDGSRAFF
j_call: TRBJ2-5; d_call: NA; clone_size: NA; v_call: TRBV7-2; cdr3_nt: TGTGCCAGCAGCTTAAAAAGCGGGTCGTACCAAGAGACCCAGTACTTC; cdr3_aa: CASSLKSGSYQETQYF
j_call: TRBJ2-3; d_call: NA; clone_size: NA; v_call: TRBV11-3; cdr3_nt: TGTGCCAGCAGCTTAGGGGCATCTCGGGGGATGACAGATACGCAGTATTTT; cdr3_aa: CASSLGASRGMTDTQYF
j_call: TRBJ2-1; d_call: TRBD1; clone_size: NA; v_call: TRBV28; cdr3_nt: TGTGCCAGCAGTTTTGGGACAGGCAATGAGCAGTTCTTC; cdr3_aa: CASSFGTGNEQFF
j_call: TRBJ1-1; d_call: NA; clone_size: NA; v_call: TRBV19; cdr3_nt: TGTGCCAGTAGTGTGACTGTTAACACTGAAGCTTTCTTT; cdr3_aa: CASSVTVNTEAFF
j_call: TRBJ2-5; d_call: NA; clone_size: few; v_call: TRBV14; cdr3_nt: TGTGCCAGCAGCCAAGATCGGGGTAGTTGGCGAGAGACCCAGTACTTC; cdr3_aa: CASSQDRGSWRETQYF
j_call: TRBJ2-7; d_call: NA; clone_size: NA; v_call: TRBV6-5; cdr3_nt: TGTGCCAGCAGTTACCAAGGTCTCACCTACGAGCAGTACTTC; cdr3_aa: CASSYQGLTYEQYF
j_call: TRBJ1-6; d_call: NA; clone_size: NA; v_call: TRBV5-1; cdr3_nt: TGCGCCAGCAGCTTCGACCGACAGAATTCACCCCTCCACTTT; cdr3_aa: CASSFDRQNSPLHF
j_call: TRBJ2-1; d_call: TRBD2; clone_size: NA; v_call: TRBV7-6; cdr3_nt: TGTGCCAGCAGCTTGGGACGGGGGGGCCGGAATGAGCAGTTCTTC; cdr3_aa: CASSLGRGGRNEQFF